Here is one T cell receptor (beta chain) with its context. The junction departs from the called germline gene at one end, perhaps through a read error. These data belong to a study of blood T cell repertoires in COVID-19. Overall study context: Spain, Italy and the United States supplied samples that represented acute and convalescent COVID-19. In each case, the material was cDNA or gDNA derived from T cells, B-cell-depleted T cells, or PBMCs.

Germline-derived CDR1 and CDR2 are SEHNR and FQNEAQ (reference sequence). The CDR3 covers 14 residues. In the study's own analysis: Amplification of reference gene primers provided the estimated nucleated cell counts. The data were produced by immunoSEQ multiplex PCR, yet TCRdb's version contains in-frame clones alone and is incomplete. Clonal size and the V and J genes are those of that table, whereas D and trimming came from the DNA. Seen here are 210,000 or so clones, about nine tenths observed once, and the top ten hold 3% to 3.5%. The sequenced sample was PBMCs or T cells enriched from blood (not recorded which). The rearrangement joins TRBV7-9 to TRBJ1-4; maybe TRBD1 (5 bases). This clonotype was sampled from a woman in her forties or fifties in a cohort exposed to, infected with or recovered from COVID-19 (not recorded which). Here the CDR3 reads CVSSLGQGNEKLFF. CDR3 nucleotide sequence: TGTGTCAGCAGCTTAGGTCAGGGAAATGAAAAACTGTTTTTT. Filled out from reference TRBV7-9 and TRBJ1-4, the complete variable domain reads DTGVSQNPRHKITKRGQNVTFRCDPISEHNRLYWYRQTLGQGPEFLTYFQNEAQLEKSRLLSDRFSAERPKGSFSTLEIQRTEQGDSAMYLCVSSLGQGNEKLFFGSGTQLSVL.